The present T cell receptor beta chain was sequenced within a study of cytomegalovirus exposure and HLA in healthy donors. The study's findings and limits: A prior analysis recorded that most TCR beta V segments were productive about 87% or about 30% of the time.

The CDR3 is 15 amino acids. Trimming stripped 4 bases from V and 7 bases from J, with 21 bases between. Germline V lookup: CDR1 SGHRS, CDR2 YFSETQ. To note about this clone: Antigen unknown.

Primers: 60 Vbeta forward and 13 Jbeta reverse. The table came from immunoSEQ multiplex PCR; TCRdb's copy has only in-frame clones and leaves some out. The sample includes under 140,000 clones, under 85% of them seen just once. The rearrangement links TRBV5-1 to TRBJ2-7, with D maybe TRBD2 (6 bases). The sequencing input was PBMCs. The sequence came from a man younger than 45 in good health and CMV-seropositive. CDR3 sequence reads: CASSTTGTQGREQYF. The DNA for the CDR3 is TGCGCCAGCAGCACTACCGGGACTCAGGGCAGGGAGCAGTACTTC.